The 2 T cell receptor beta chains given below trace back to one sample, sequenced in a study of blood T cell repertoires in COVID-19. Libraries were prepared by immunoSEQ multiplex PCR; TCRdb keeps only in-frame clonotypes and omits some of them. The sample carries 90,000 to 120,000 clones, around four fifths recorded once. Sequencing was carried out using peripheral blood. The receptors were sampled from a man between 65 and 85 years old with acute or convalescent COVID-19.

The chain combines TRBV29-1 with TRBJ1-1, with TRBD1 matching 7 bases. Germline CDR1 reads SQVTM; CDR2 reads ANQGSEA. V shed 6 bases, J shed 8 bases, and the junction held 3 bases outside the gene matches. This CDR3 is 10 amino acids long. The CDR3 DNA reads as TGCAGCGTCCTGACAGGGGAAGCTTTCTTT. It translates to CSVLTGEAFF.

V and J are TRBV7-8 and TRBJ2-7; TRBD1 matches at 7 bases. CDR3 size: 13 residues. CDR1 SGHVS and CDR2 FQNEAQ come from the germline V gene. V was clipped by 5 bases and J by 3 bases; unmatched bases: 4. CDR3 in amino acids: CASSHGDSYEQYF. The CDR3 coding sequence is TGTGCCAGCAGCCATGGGGACAGCTACGAGCAGTACTTC.